This T cell receptor beta chain stems from a study of T-cell memory formation after mild COVID-19. Study context: TCR clusters showed largely donor specificity. Study findings and constraints: Confirmation was lacking for SARS-CoV-2 specificity of second-wave clones that peaked on day 37.

TCRdb recomputed calls from the 5' RACE reads with MiXCR, one row per CDR3 protein. The sample gives about 270,000 distinct CDR3 sequences, 15% to 20% of which show up once; roughly 25% is in the top ten. Points on this clonotype: Its antigen is not known.

J gave up 6 bases and V 4 bases, and 7 bases lay outside the gene matches. The CDR3 has 14 amino acids. Germline-derived CDR1 and CDR2 are SGHRS and YFSETQ. Source material: PBMCs or a T cell subset sorted from them (not recorded which). The TCR was taken from a man aged 18 to 35 who had mild COVID-19 (a few samples of this study predate the infection). Cell type and time point are not known. The chain uses TRBV5-1 and TRBJ2-7; 10 positions match TRBD1. The CDR3 region is CASSVRDRGFEQYF. Written as DNA, the CDR3 is TGCGCCAGCAGCGTCCGGGACAGGGGATTCGAGCAGTACTTC.